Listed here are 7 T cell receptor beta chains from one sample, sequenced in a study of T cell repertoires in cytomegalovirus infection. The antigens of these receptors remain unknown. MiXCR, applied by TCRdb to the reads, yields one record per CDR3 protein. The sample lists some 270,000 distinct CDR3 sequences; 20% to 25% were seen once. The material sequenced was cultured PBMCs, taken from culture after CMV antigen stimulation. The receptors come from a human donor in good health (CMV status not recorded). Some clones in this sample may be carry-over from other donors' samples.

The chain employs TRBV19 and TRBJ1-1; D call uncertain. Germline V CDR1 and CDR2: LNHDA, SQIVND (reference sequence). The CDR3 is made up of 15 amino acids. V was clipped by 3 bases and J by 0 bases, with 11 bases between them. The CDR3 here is CASSMGFPMNTEAFF. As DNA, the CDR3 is TGTGCCAGTAGTATGGGGTTCCCCATGAACACTGAAGCTTTCTTT.

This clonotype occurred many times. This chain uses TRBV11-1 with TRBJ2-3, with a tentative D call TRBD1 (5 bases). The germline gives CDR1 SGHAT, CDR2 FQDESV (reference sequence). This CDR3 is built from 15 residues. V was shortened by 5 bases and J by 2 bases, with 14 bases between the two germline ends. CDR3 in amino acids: CASSLQGSYTDTQYF. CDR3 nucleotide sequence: TGTGCCAGCAGCCTCCAGGGATCTTACACAGATACGCAGTATTTT.

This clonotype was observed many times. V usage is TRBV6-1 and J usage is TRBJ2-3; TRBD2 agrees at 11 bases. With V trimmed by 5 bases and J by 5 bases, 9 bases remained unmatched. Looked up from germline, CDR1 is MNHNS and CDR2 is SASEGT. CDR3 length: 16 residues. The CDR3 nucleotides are TGTGCCAGCAGTTCATCAGCACTAGCGGGAGAAGATACGCAGTATTTT. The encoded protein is CASSSSALAGEDTQYF.

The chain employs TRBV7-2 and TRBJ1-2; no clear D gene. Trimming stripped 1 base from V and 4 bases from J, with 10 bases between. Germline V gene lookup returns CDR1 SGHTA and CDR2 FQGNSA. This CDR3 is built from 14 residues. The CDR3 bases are TGTGCCAGCAGCTTAGATGGGGTTGGCTATGGCTACACCTTC. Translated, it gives CASSLDGVGYGYTF.

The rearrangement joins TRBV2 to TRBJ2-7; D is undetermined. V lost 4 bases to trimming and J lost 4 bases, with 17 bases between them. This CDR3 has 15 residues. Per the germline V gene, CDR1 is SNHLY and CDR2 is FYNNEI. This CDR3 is CASSVGPRTLYEQYV. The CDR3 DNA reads TGTGCCAGCAGTGTTGGGCCCCGCACCCTTTACGAGCAGTACGTC.

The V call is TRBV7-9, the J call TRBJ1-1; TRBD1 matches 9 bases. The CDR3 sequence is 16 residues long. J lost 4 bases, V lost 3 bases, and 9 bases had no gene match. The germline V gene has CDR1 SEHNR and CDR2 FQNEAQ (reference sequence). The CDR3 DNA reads TGTGCCAGCAGCTTTCCGGGACAGGGAGAGGGCACTGAAGCTTTCTTT. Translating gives CASSFPGQGEGTEAFF.

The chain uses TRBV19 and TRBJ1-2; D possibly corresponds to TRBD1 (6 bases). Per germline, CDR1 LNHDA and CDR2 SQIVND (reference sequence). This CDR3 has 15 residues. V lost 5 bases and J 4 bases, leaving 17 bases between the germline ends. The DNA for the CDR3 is TGTGCCAGTAGTCGGGTGGCAGGGGAGCCCTATGGCTACACCTTC. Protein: CASSRVAGEPYGYTF.